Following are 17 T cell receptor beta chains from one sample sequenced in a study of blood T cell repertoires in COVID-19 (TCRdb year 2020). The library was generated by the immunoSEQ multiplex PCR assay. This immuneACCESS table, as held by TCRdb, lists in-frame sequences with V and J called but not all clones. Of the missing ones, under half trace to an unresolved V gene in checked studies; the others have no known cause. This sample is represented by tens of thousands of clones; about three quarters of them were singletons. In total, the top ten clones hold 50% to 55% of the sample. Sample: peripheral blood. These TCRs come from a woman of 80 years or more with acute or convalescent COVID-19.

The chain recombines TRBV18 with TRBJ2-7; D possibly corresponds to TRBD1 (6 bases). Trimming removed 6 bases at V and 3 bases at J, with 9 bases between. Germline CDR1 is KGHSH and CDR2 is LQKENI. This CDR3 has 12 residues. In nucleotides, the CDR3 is TGTGCCAGCTCTCAGGGGAACTACGAGCAGTACTTC. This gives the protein CASSQGNYEQYF.

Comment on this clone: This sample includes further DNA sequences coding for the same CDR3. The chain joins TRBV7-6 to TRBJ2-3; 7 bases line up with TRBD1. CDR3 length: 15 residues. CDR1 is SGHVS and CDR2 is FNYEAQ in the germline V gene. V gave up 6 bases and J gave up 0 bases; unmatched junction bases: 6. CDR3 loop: CASRPGQESTDTQYF. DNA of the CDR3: TGTGCCAGCAGACCCGGACAGGAGAGCACAGATACGCAGTATTTT.

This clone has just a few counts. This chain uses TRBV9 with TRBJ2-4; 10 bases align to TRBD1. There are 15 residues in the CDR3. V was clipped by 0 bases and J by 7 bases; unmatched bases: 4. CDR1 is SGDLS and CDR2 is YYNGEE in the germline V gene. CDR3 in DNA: TGTGCCAGCAGCGTAGGCCCGGGACAGGGGAACATTCAGTACTTC. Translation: CASSVGPGQGNIQYF.

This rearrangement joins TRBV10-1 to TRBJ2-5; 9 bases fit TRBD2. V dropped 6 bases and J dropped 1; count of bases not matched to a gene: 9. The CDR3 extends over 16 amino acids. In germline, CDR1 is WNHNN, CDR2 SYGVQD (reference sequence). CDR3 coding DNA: TGCGCCAGCAGGCAACCTAGCGGGGACATCCAAGAGACCCAGTACTTC. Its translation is CASRQPSGDIQETQYF.

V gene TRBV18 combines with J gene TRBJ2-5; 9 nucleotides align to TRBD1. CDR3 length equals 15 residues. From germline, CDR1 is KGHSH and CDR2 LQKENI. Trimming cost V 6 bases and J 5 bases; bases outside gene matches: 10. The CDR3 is CASSLRTGVGETQYF. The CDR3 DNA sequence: TGTGCCAGCTCTCTCCGGACAGGGGTTGGGGAGACCCAGTACTTC. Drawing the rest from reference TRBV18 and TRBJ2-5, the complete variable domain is NAGVMQNPRHLVRRRGQEARLRCSPMKGHSHVYWYRQLPEEGLKFMVYLQKENIIDESGMPKERFSAEFPKEGPSILRIQQVVRGDSAAYFCASSLRTGVGETQYFGPGTRLLVL.

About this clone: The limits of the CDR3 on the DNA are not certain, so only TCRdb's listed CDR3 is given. The CDR3 loop is CASSLWVGTGSF. The rearrangement joins TRBV12-3 or TRBV12-4 to TRBJ1-2; the table's D gene call, TRBD1, was not cross checked with the DNA. The CDR3 contains 12 residues when both ends are counted.

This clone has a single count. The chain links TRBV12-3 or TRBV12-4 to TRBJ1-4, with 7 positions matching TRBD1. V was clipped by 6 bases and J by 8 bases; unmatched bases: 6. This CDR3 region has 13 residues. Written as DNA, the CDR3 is TGTGCCAGCAGCCGCCGGGACAGCGAAAAACTGTTTTTT. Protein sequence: CASSRRDSEKLFF.

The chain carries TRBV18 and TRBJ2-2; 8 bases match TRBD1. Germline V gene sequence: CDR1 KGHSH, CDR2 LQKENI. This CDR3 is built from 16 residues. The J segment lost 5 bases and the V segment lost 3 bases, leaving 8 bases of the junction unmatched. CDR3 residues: CASSPPTGVGTGELFF. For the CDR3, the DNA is TGTGCCAGCTCACCCCCGACAGGGGTCGGGACCGGGGAGCTGTTTTTT.

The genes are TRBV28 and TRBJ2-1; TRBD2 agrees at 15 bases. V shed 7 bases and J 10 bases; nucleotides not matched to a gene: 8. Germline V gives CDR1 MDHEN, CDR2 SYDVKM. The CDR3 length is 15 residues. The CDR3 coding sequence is TGTGCCAGCACCTCCGGGACTAGCGGGAGGTCGGAGCAGTTCTTC. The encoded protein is CASTSGTSGRSEQFF.

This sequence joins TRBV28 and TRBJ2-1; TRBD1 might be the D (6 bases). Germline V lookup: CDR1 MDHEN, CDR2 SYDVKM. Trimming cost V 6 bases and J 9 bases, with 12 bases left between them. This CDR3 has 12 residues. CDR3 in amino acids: CASRRQVGEQFF. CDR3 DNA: TGTGCCAGCAGACGACAGGTGGGTGAGCAGTTCTTC.

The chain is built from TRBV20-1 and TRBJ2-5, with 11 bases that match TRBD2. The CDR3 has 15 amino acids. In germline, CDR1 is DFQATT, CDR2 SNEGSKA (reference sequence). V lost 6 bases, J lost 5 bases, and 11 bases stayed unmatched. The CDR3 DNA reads TGCAGTGCCAGTCCCGGGACTAGCGGTGGGGAGACCCAGTACTTC. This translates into CSASPGTSGGETQYF.

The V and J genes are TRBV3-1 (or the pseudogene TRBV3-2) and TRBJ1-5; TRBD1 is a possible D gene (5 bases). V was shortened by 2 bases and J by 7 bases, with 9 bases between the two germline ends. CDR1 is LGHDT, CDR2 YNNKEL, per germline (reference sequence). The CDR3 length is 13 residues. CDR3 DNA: TGTGCCAGCAGCCAACAGGGTAGACAGCCCCAGCATTTT. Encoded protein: CASSQQGRQPQHF.

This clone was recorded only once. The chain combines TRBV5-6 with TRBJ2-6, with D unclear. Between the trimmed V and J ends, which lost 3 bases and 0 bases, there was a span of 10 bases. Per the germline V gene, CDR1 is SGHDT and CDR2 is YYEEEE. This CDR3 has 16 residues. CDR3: CASSSDPGSGANVLTF. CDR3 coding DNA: TGTGCCAGCAGCTCGGATCCAGGCTCTGGGGCCAACGTCCTGACTTTC. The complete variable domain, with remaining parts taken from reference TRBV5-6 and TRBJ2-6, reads DAGVTQSPTHLIKTRGQQVTLRCSPKSGHDTVSWYQQALGQGPQFIFQYYEEEERQRGNFPDRFSGHQFPNYSSELNVNALLLGDSALYLCASSSDPGSGANVLTFGAGSRLTVL.

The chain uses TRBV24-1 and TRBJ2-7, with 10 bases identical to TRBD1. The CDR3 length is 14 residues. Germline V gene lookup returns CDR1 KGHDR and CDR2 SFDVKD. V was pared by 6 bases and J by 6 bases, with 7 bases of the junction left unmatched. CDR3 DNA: TGTGCCACCAGTACCGGGACAGGGGTGGGCGAGCAGTACTTC. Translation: CATSTGTGVGEQYF.

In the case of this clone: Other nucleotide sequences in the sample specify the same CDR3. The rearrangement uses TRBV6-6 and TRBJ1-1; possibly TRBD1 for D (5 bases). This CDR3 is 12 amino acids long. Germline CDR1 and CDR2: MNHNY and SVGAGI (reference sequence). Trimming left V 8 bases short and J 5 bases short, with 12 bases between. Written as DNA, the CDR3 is TGTGCCAGCGAGACAGATAAAACTGAAGCTTTCTTT. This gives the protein CASETDKTEAFF.

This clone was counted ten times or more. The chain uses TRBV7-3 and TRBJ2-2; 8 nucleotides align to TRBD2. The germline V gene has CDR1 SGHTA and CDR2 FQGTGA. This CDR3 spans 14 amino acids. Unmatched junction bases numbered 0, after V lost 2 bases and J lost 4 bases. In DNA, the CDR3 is TGTGCCAGCAGCTTAGCGGGGGGCACCGGGGAGCTGTTTTTT. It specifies CASSLAGGTGELFF.

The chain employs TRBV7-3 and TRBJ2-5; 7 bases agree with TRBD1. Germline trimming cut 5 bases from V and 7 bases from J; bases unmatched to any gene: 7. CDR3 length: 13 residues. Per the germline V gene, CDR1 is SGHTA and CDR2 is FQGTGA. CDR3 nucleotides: TGTGCCAGCAGCACTGACAGGGAAGGGACCCAGTACTTC. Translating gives CASSTDREGTQYF.